Ten or more counts support the clone carrying this TCR beta chain. Its target is not known. Time point defined: persistent/refractory GD, antithyroid drugs over 5 years with positive TRAb. PBMC RNA was the source of the TCR library. Both iRepertoire HTBI primers and Arm-PCR of CDR3 regions were used to build the TCR beta libraries. TCRdb re-derived calls from the multiplex PCR reads in MiXCR, one entry per CDR3 protein. This sample carries roughly 360,000 distinct CDR3 sequences, 20% to 25% of them seen once, and the ten largest clones take around 30%. The data are from a study of regulatory T cells in long-lasting Graves disease. Study context: Patients met the persistent Graves' disease definition after over 5 years of antithyroid drugs with positive TSH receptor antibodies.

Germline CDR1 MDHEN, CDR2 SYDVKM. The CDR3 has 13 amino acids. V shed 5 bases and J shed 2 bases, with 9 bases lying between them. Findings of the study overall: TCR diversity was lower in persistent Graves' patients (versus newly diagnosed ones).

Sequencing was performed on peripheral blood mononuclear cells (PBMCs), taken when the disease was refractory, from a patient treated with antithyroid drugs. The V gene is TRBV28, the J gene TRBJ1-2; D gene uncertain. The sequence was collected from a woman in her forties with Graves disease. The DNA for the CDR3 is TGTGCCAGCAGTCATTCGCGCAACTATGGCTACACCTTC. Protein sequence: CASSHSRNYGYTF.